These T cell receptor beta chains were read from a single sample in a study of shared clonotypes between healthy human individuals. Measured with immunoSEQ multiplex PCR; TCRdb has only the in-frame clones, and not every one. The table includes a few million clones, approximately 94% detected once. The sample was naive CD4+ T cells sorted from blood. The receptors shown here come from a man aged 18 to 30 in good health. Both conserved end residues are part of each CDR3. The order of the fields is CDR3 length, D gene, V gene, clone size, J gene, CDR3 DNA, CDR3 protein. A D gene is named only where the DNA matches it firmly. Expanded clones get a size class; other rows say once, few or many, or leave the size out.

17	TRBD1	TRBV28	NA	TRBJ1-5	TGTGCCAGCAGTCCCTTTAAGGGACAGAGCAGCAATCAGCCCCAGCATTTT	CASSPFKGQSSNQPQHF
13	TRBD1	TRBV7-2	once	TRBJ2-5	TGTGCCAGCTCCCGGACAGGGAAAGAGACCCAGTACTTC	CASSRTGKETQYF
14	NA	TRBV7-9	NA	TRBJ2-5	TGTGCCAGCAGCGGTCGGAGGAGGGAAGAGACCCAGTACTTC	CASSGRRREETQYF
15	NA	TRBV19	NA	TRBJ2-1	TGTGCCAGTAGTAGCTACCGGGACCTATCCGATGAGCAGTTCTTC	CASSSYRDLSDEQFF
15	TRBD2	TRBV7-6	NA	TRBJ2-7	TGTGCCAGCAGCTTAGCGGGAGGGAGCTCCTACGAGCAGTACTTC	CASSLAGGSSYEQYF
16	TRBD1	TRBV4-1	NA	TRBJ1-1	TGCGCCAGCAGAGGGGGACAGGCCCTGGGGGGCACTGAAGCTTTCTTT	CASRGGQALGGTEAFF
15	NA	TRBV6-5	NA	TRBJ2-3	TGTGCCAGCAGTTATCATACGGGGGAATCAGATACGCAGTATTTT	CASSYHTGESDTQYF
17	NA	TRBV5-5	NA	TRBJ2-2	TGTGCCAGCAGCTCGTCCCCACTACGAGGGGGCACCGGGGAGCTGTTTTTT	CASSSSPLRGGTGELFF
16	NA	TRBV6-6	once	TRBJ2-1	TGTGCCAGCAGAAGTGCAGGGGGGGGGACCTACAATGAGCAGTTCTTC	CASRSAGGGTYNEQFF
15	NA	TRBV6-6	NA	TRBJ2-7	TGTGCCAGCAGTTACCAGACAGGCCCAACCTACGAGCAGTACTTC	CASSYQTGPTYEQYF
15	NA	TRBV2	NA	TRBJ1-2	TGTGCCAGCAGTGATGCAGCAGGGAACAACTATGGCTACACCTTC	CASSDAAGNNYGYTF
14	TRBD2	TRBV13	NA	TRBJ2-7	TGTGCCAGCAGCTTATCAGCGGGAACCCACGAGCAGTACTTC	CASSLSAGTHEQYF
14	NA	TRBV19	once	TRBJ1-5	TGTGCCAGCCAAACCGGGACCCACAATCAGCCCCAGCATTTT	CASQTGTHNQPQHF
17	NA	TRBV18	NA	TRBJ1-3	TGTGCCAGCTCCCCTTCTATTTTCGGACCGGCTGGAAACACCATATATTTT	CASSPSIFGPAGNTIYF
14	NA	TRBV2	NA	TRBJ1-3	TGTGCCAGCACGGGGGGTGACCCTGGAAACACCATATATTTT	CASTGGDPGNTIYF
16	NA	TRBV10-1	NA	TRBJ2-2	TGCGCCAGCAGTGAGTCACGGGGGCCTAACGCCGGGGAGCTGTTTTTT	CASSESRGPNAGELFF